This TCR beta chain emerged from a study of shared clonotypes between healthy human individuals. Naive CD8 cells comprised CD45RO-negative, CCR7-positively selected cells, excluding terminally differentiated effector memory CD45RA+ cells. Data came from immunoSEQ multiplex PCR; TCRdb stores just in-frame clones and leaves some out. The sample includes about 870,000 clones, more than 85% seen only once; the top ten take about 25%. CDR1 and CDR2 from the germline V gene are MGHDK and SYGVNS. V was shortened by 1 base and J by 4 bases, with 10 bases between the two germline ends. CDR3 length: 15 residues.

The sample consisted of naive CD8+ T cells sorted from blood. The chain has TRBV25-1 and TRBJ1-4, with D unresolved. This clonotype was sampled from a man aged 30 to 39 in good health. This CDR3 reads CASSEFVGNNEKLFF. The CDR3 DNA reads TGTGCCAGCAGTGAATTCGTAGGGAATAATGAAAAACTGTTTTTT.